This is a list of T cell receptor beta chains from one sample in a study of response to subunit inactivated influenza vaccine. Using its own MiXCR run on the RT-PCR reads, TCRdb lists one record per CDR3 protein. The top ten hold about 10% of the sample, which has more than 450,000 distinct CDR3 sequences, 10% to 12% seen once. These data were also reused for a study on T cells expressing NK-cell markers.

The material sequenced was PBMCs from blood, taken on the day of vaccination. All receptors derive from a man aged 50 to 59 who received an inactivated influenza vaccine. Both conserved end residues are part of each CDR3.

CDR3: CASSPSSGGTANEQFF; V: TRBV18; J: TRBJ2-1
CDR3: CSARDQGFGYEQFF; V: TRBV20-1; J: TRBJ2-1
CDR3: CSASSSDYARGYTF; V: TRBV20-1; J: TRBJ1-2
CDR3: CASSLAGGRYEQYF; V: TRBV5-1; J: TRBJ2-7
CDR3: CASSLDSTQETQYF; V: TRBV5-1; J: TRBJ2-5
CDR3: CASSLGQEVNSPLHF; V: TRBV7-6; J: TRBJ1-6
CDR3: CASSRPTGEEQYF; V: TRBV28; J: TRBJ2-7
CDR3: CASSRPGIRFDEQFF; V: TRBV3-1; J: TRBJ2-1
CDR3: CASSLEGTGWVEQFF; V: TRBV5-5; J: TRBJ2-1
CDR3: CASSDGNLNTGELFF; V: TRBV5-4; J: TRBJ2-2
CDR3: CASSRTVSSYNSPLHF; V: TRBV12-3/TRBV12-4; J: TRBJ1-6
CDR3: CASSLSRLAQSSYNEQFF; V: TRBV4-2; J: TRBJ2-1
CDR3: CAISESKTSGGRRF; V: TRBV10-3; J: TRBJ2-4
CDR3: CASSSQTGGRNSPLHF; V: TRBV7-8; J: TRBJ1-6
CDR3: CASSRTSGGPSTDTQYF; V: TRBV12-3/TRBV12-4; J: TRBJ2-3
CDR3: CASSENRGANTGELFF; V: TRBV2; J: TRBJ2-2
CDR3: CASSLAQRGGQNIQYF; V: TRBV7-2; J: TRBJ2-4
CDR3: CASSLDHGLGTDTQYF; V: TRBV7-2; J: TRBJ2-3
CDR3: CASSQGRTANTGELFF; V: TRBV3-1; J: TRBJ2-2
CDR3: CASSQGTSGRNEQFF; V: TRBV4-2; J: TRBJ2-1
CDR3: CASSQWGTDTQYF; V: TRBV4-1; J: TRBJ2-3
CDR3: CASRRRDPGQNTIYF; V: TRBV12-3/TRBV12-4; J: TRBJ1-3
CDR3: CASSQLDRVNTEAFF; V: TRBV4-1; J: TRBJ1-1
CDR3: CASSYTGVGSPLHF; V: TRBV12-3/TRBV12-4; J: TRBJ1-6
CDR3: CASSPRGASQETQYF; V: TRBV5-1; J: TRBJ2-5
CDR3: CASKEAGGNYNEQFF; V: TRBV2; J: TRBJ2-1
CDR3: CASSLTVKMNTEAFF; V: TRBV5-5; J: TRBJ1-1
CDR3: CSVEGTVSYEQYF; V: TRBV29-1; J: TRBJ2-7
CDR3: CASSVVTGNTGELFF; V: TRBV9; J: TRBJ2-2
CDR3: CASKWGPPYNEQFF; V: TRBV28; J: TRBJ2-1
CDR3: CATSPDGGEQFF; V: TRBV15; J: TRBJ2-1
CDR3: CASSFKGQTKASYEQYF; V: TRBV12-3/TRBV12-4; J: TRBJ2-7
CDR3: CASSQDPRGEQYF; V: TRBV4-3; J: TRBJ2-7
CDR3: CASSPEGRGAYNEQFF; V: TRBV27; J: TRBJ2-1
CDR3: CAWGTAYEQYF; V: TRBV30; J: TRBJ2-7
CDR3: CSAGPLSSYNEQFF; V: TRBV20-1; J: TRBJ2-1
CDR3: CASSSTGGMQETQYF; V: TRBV7-8; J: TRBJ2-5
CDR3: CASSHQKELAGLLPFEQYF; V: TRBV3-1; J: TRBJ2-7
CDR3: CASSQATAGELTDTQYF; V: TRBV4-1; J: TRBJ2-3
CDR3: CSARDLGTGGDEQYF; V: TRBV20-1; J: TRBJ2-7
CDR3: CASSWGDLTYEQYF; V: TRBV7-9; J: TRBJ2-7
CDR3: CASSQGPGQTDTQYF; V: TRBV4-3; J: TRBJ2-3
CDR3: CASSLAGRLYQETQYF; V: TRBV7-6; J: TRBJ2-5
CDR3: CASSIRGVTYNEQFF; V: TRBV19; J: TRBJ2-1
CDR3: CASSLSGGGRGTDTQYF; V: TRBV28; J: TRBJ2-3
CDR3: CSYRDGYNEQFF; V: TRBV29-1; J: TRBJ2-1
CDR3: CASSTGSYTGELFF; V: TRBV6-1; J: TRBJ2-2
CDR3: CASSQDWSTNYGYTF; V: TRBV4-3; J: TRBJ1-2
CDR3: CASSLAGGTDTQYF; V: TRBV12-3/TRBV12-4; J: TRBJ2-3